The next 8 T cell receptor beta chains were all read from a single sample in a study of blood T cell repertoires in COVID-19. The repertoire was sequenced with immunoSEQ multiplex PCR; TCRdb's copy has only in-frame clones and lacks some. Of fewer than 95,000 clones listed, 70% to 90% were seen once; the top ten hold 8% to 9.5%. The sample taken for sequencing was peripheral blood. The receptor set was obtained from a man between 50 and 59 years old with acute or convalescent COVID-19.

This sequence joins TRBV19 and TRBJ2-5; 11 bases fit TRBD2. Germline CDR1 is LNHDA and CDR2 is SQIVND (reference sequence). The ends lost 4 bases at V and 7 bases at J; junction bases unmatched: 8. The CDR3 is 15 residues long. The CDR3 DNA reads TGTGCCAGTAGTAATAGCGGGGGGGAGAGATGGACCCAGTACTTC. It yields the protein CASSNSGGERWTQYF.

J is TRBJ1-1 and V is TRBV2, with a tentative D call TRBD1 (6 bases). Trimming took off 2 bases at V and 6 bases at J, with 13 bases between the two ends. The germline V gene has CDR1 SNHLY and CDR2 FYNNEI. This CDR3 is built from 14 residues. The CDR3 loop is CASSEPGRGAEAFF. In DNA, the CDR3 is TGTGCCAGCAGTGAACCAGGCAGGGGCGCTGAAGCTTTCTTT.

The chain uses TRBV7-9 and TRBJ1-5; TRBD1 might be the D (5 bases). The ends were cut back, 2 bases at V and 5 bases at J, with 10 bases in the middle. CDR1 SEHNR and CDR2 FQNEAQ come from the germline V gene (reference sequence). The CDR3 is 14 residues long. The CDR3 here is CASSLQGSDQPQHF. CDR3 sequence (DNA): TGTGCCAGCAGCTTACAGGGATCGGATCAGCCCCAGCATTTT.

V and J are TRBV5-4 and TRBJ2-5; TRBD2 matches 13 bases. Trimming removed 1 base from V and 2 bases from J; junction bases left unmatched: 2. The CDR3 is made up of 16 amino acids. Germline V gene lookup returns CDR1 SGHNT and CDR2 YYREEE (reference sequence). CDR3 bases: TGTGCCAGCAGCTTGAAGACTAGCGGGGGGCAAGAGACCCAGTACTTC. Translating gives CASSLKTSGGQETQYF. Combining the CDR3 with reference TRBV5-4 and TRBJ2-5 gives the whole variable domain ETGVTQSPTHLIKTRGQQVTLRCSSQSGHNTVSWYQQALGQGPQFIFQYYREEENGRGNFPPRFSGLQFPNYSSELNVNALELDDSALYLCASSLKTSGGQETQYFGPGTRLLVL.

The V and J genes are TRBV30 and TRBJ2-3; 10 nucleotides line up with TRBD2. V dropped 3 bases and J dropped 5; count of bases not matched to a gene: 5. The CDR3 is 14 amino acids. CDR1 and CDR2 (germline): GTSNPN, SVGIG (reference sequence). The chain's CDR3 is CAWRIAGGKDTQYF. CDR3 coding DNA: TGTGCCTGGAGAATAGCGGGGGGCAAAGATACGCAGTATTTT.

The gene calls are TRBV12-5 and TRBJ2-2; the match to TRBD1 covers 9 bases. Germline CDR1 reads LGHNT; CDR2 reads FRNRAP. V was pared by 9 bases and J by 7 bases, with 12 bases of the junction left unmatched. CDR3 length: 15 residues. This CDR3 is CASSPGQGNGGELFF. DNA of the CDR3: TGTGCTAGCAGTCCCGGACAGGGGAACGGCGGGGAGCTGTTTTTT.

This chain connects TRBV19 to TRBJ2-3; D perhaps matches TRBD2 (6 bases). Trimming pared 5 bases from V and 2 bases from J, leaving 20 bases between. Germline CDR1 reads LNHDA; CDR2 reads SQIVND (reference sequence). The CDR3 contains 17 residues. DNA for the CDR3: TGTGCCAGTAGTTTCTCTTTGACTGGCGGGGTCACAGATACGCAGTATTTT. Its translation: CASSFSLTGGVTDTQYF.

The chain has TRBV9 and TRBJ2-2, with unresolved D. Trimming took 5 bases from V and 7 from J, leaving 9 bases between them. The V gene's germline CDR1 is SGDLS and CDR2 YYNGEE. The CDR3 totals 12 residues. The DNA for the CDR3 is TGTGCCAGCAGAAGCATGGTCGGGGAGCTGTTTTTT. Translated: CASRSMVGELFF.